These T cell receptor beta chains were read from a single sample in a study of cytomegalovirus exposure and HLA in healthy donors. The assay was immunoSEQ multiplex PCR, and TCRdb's table has in-frame clones only and misses some. This sample has more than 130,000 clones, with approximately 80% found just once. The sequenced sample consisted of PBMCs. The receptors derive from a young man in good health and CMV-seronegative. CDR3s include the opening cysteine and the closing phenylalanine or tryptophan. A D gene is named only where the DNA matches it firmly. Not every row has a clone size; where given, it reads once, few, many or a size class.

J gene | D gene | V gene | clone size | CDR3 length | CDR3 DNA | CDR3 protein
TRBJ1-1 | - | TRBV28 | - | 15 | TGTGCCAGCACAGGGGCAGCCAAAGGCGACACTGAAGCTTTCTTT | CASTGAAKGDTEAFF
TRBJ1-4 | - | TRBV5-1 | - | 14 | TGCGCCAGCAGCCCCGACAGTACTAATGAAAAACTGTTTTTT | CASSPDSTNEKLFF
TRBJ2-3 | - | TRBV1 | - | 19 | TGCACCAGCAGCCAAGTTGTTACGAGGGAGGCTCATAGCACAGATACGCAGTATTTT | CTSSQVVTREAHSTDTQYF
TRBJ2-3 | TRBD2 | TRBV28 | - | 21 | TGTGCCAGCAGTTCGGTCATGACTAGCGGGAGGGCCCTGGTCAGCACAGATACGCAGTATTTT | CASSSVMTSGRALVSTDTQYF
TRBJ2-1 | TRBD2 | TRBV2 | - | 13 | TGTGCCAGCAGGACTAGCTTGTATGATGAGCAGTTCTTC | CASRTSLYDEQFF
TRBJ2-5 | - | TRBV6-6 | - | 12 | TGTGCCAGCAGTCTCCCGTCTGGGGAGCAGTACTTC | CASSLPSGEQYF
TRBJ1-2 | TRBD1 | TRBV2 | - | 14 | TGTGCCAGCGGGGACAGGGAACGGGCCGAGGGCTACACCTTC | CASGDRERAEGYTF
TRBJ1-1 | - | TRBV5-4 | - | 17 | TGTGCCAGCAGCCGAGACTTACAGGGAGGGGGGAACACTGAAGCTTTCTTT | CASSRDLQGGGNTEAFF
TRBJ2-2 | TRBD2 | TRBV6-1 | - | 18 | TGTGCCAGCAGTGAAAAGCTTTGGCTAGCGGGAGTTACCGGGGAGCTGTTTTTT | CASSEKLWLAGVTGELFF
TRBJ2-7 | - | TRBV5-1 | - | 16 | TGCGCCAGCAGCTATGGTGGGGGACAACGAGACTACGAGCAGTACTTC | CASSYGGGQRDYEQYF
TRBJ2-2 | - | TRBV30 | - | 13 | TGTGCCTGGAGTGTAAACCTGCCGGGAGAGCTGTTTTTT | CAWSVNLPGELFF
TRBJ2-5 | TRBD2 | TRBV15 | once | 19 | TGTGCCACCAGCCCCCCGGCGGGCTCTAGCGGGAGGCCGGTAGAGACCCAGTACTTC | CATSPPAGSSGRPVETQYF
TRBJ2-7 | TRBD1 | TRBV7-3 | - | 15 | TGTGCCAGCAGCCTGGGACAGGGCCGTTTTTACGAGCAGTACTTC | CASSLGQGRFYEQYF
TRBJ2-1 | TRBD2 | TRBV15 | few | 16 | TGTGCCACCAGCAGACCTAGCGGGAGAAACCTCAATGAGCAGTTCTTC | CATSRPSGRNLNEQFF
TRBJ2-7 | - | TRBV19 | - | 15 | TGTGCCAGTCGCCAGGGACAAGGAGGATCCTACGAGCAGTACTTC | CASRQGQGGSYEQYF
TRBJ2-7 | TRBD1 | TRBV7-8 | - | 13 | TGTGCCAGCAGCTTCATGGACAGGAACGAGCAGTACTTC | CASSFMDRNEQYF
TRBJ2-1 | - | TRBV27 | - | 13 | TGTGCCAGCAGTACCATACAGGGATCTGAGCAGTTCTTC | CASSTIQGSEQFF
TRBJ1-6 | - | TRBV7-4 | - | 19 | TGTGCCAGCAGCTTAAAAGTGAGACTCCTCCGCAACGGGAATTCACCCCTCCACTTT | CASSLKVRLLRNGNSPLHF
TRBJ2-7 | TRBD1 | TRBV19 | - | 14 | TGTGCCAGTAGCTTGGGGACAGGACCCTACGAGCAGTACTTC | CASSLGTGPYEQYF
TRBJ2-1 | TRBD2 | TRBV14 | - | 11 | TGTGCCAGCAGCCAAGGGCTAGCGGTGTTCTTC | CASSQGLAVFF
TRBJ1-5 | - | TRBV9 | - | 14 | TGTGCCAGCAGCACTTTCGATGATTATCAGCCCCAGCATTTT | CASSTFDDYQPQHF
TRBJ1-1 | - | TRBV5-8 | - | 15 | TGTGCCAGCAGCTTTACGGGACACATGAACACTGAAGCTTTCTTT | CASSFTGHMNTEAFF
TRBJ2-2 | - | TRBV5-1 | - | 16 | TGCGCCAGCAGCTTGGTGCGCAGGATGATCACCGGGGAGCTGTTTTTT | CASSLVRRMITGELFF
TRBJ1-2 | TRBD1 | TRBV25-1 | - | 15 | TGTGCCAGCAGTGATAGTCGGACAGGACTCTATGGCTACACCTTC | CASSDSRTGLYGYTF
TRBJ2-2 | - | TRBV27 | - | 15 | TGTGCCACCCCCTTGGACAGGGAGGGCACCGGGGAGCTGTTTTTT | CATPLDREGTGELFF
TRBJ1-4 | - | TRBV6-1 | - | 16 | TGTGCCAGCAGTGCCCCGTGGGGGAGGGGGAATGAAAAACTGTTTTTT | CASSAPWGRGNEKLFF
TRBJ1-1 | - | TRBV11-2 | - | 14 | TGTGCCAGCAGCTTAGCTGGAGACAACACTGAAGCTTTCTTT | CASSLAGDNTEAFF
TRBJ2-2 | - | TRBV9 | - | 12 | TGTGCCAGCAGCGCTCGAGCCGGGGAGCTGTTTTTT | CASSARAGELFF
TRBJ2-3 | - | TRBV5-1 | - | 14 | TGCGCCAGCAGCTTAAGGGGGAGCACAGATACGCAGTATTTT | CASSLRGSTDTQYF
TRBJ2-2 | - | TRBV10-2 | - | 14 | TGCGCCAGCAGTGAGGTGGGAAGGGGCGGGGAGCTGTTTTTT | CASSEVGRGGELFF
TRBJ2-1 | - | TRBV7-2 | - | 13 | TGTGCCAGCAGCTTAGCGCAGGGAAATGAGCAGTTCTTC | CASSLAQGNEQFF
TRBJ2-7 | TRBD1 | TRBV2 | few | 14 | TGTGCCAGCAGCCTAGTGACAGGGAGCCACGAGCAGTACTTC | CASSLVTGSHEQYF
TRBJ2-5 | TRBD1 | TRBV7-8 | - | 13 | TGTGCCAGCAGCCGGGACAGAGAAGAGACCCAGTACTTC | CASSRDREETQYF
TRBJ2-7 | TRBD1 | TRBV4-1 | - | 15 | TGCGCCAGCAGCCCCGGACAGGGCCCGACCTACGAGCAGTACTTC | CASSPGQGPTYEQYF
TRBJ2-2 | - | TRBV6-5 | - | 14 | TGTGCCAGCAGTTACTACAGGGACACCGGGGAGCTGTTTTTT | CASSYYRDTGELFF
TRBJ1-1 | - | TRBV14 | - | 19 | TGTGCCAGCAGCCCATTTTCCGGGACACCCTACGCGCCGGGCACTGAAGCTTTCTTT | CASSPFSGTPYAPGTEAFF
TRBJ1-4 | - | TRBV19 | - | 15 | TGTGCCAGTAGTGGAGGGACGGGACTGAATGAAAAACTGTTTTTT | CASSGGTGLNEKLFF
TRBJ1-5 | TRBD1 | TRBV5-1 | - | 14 | TGCGCCAGCAGCCCGACAGGGGGCAATCAGCCCCAGCATTTT | CASSPTGGNQPQHF
TRBJ2-3 | - | TRBV6-1 | once | 14 | TGTGCCAGCAGTGTCGGTCGGGGCACAGATACGCAGTATTTT | CASSVGRGTDTQYF
TRBJ1-1 | TRBD1 | TRBV19 | - | 16 | TGTGCCAGTAGTGCCGGGACAGGGTCCCCGAACACTGAAGCTTTCTTT | CASSAGTGSPNTEAFF
TRBJ2-7 | TRBD1 | TRBV4-1 | - | 16 | TGCGCCAGCAGCCAGGCAATGGGACAGACGACCTACGAGCAGTACTTC | CASSQAMGQTTYEQYF
TRBJ2-5 | TRBD2 | TRBV7-2 | - | 15 | TGTGCCAGCAGCTCGGCCCCCGGGGAGGGGAAGACCCAGTACTTC | CASSSAPGEGKTQYF
TRBJ1-5 | TRBD1 | TRBV18 | - | 16 | TGTGCCAGCTCCCCAAATCCCGGGACAGGAGGCCAGCCCCAGCATTTT | CASSPNPGTGGQPQHF
TRBJ2-7 | TRBD2 | TRBV7-2 | - | 14 | TGTGCCAGCAGCCACTCGACTAGCGGGAGAGAGCAGTACTTC | CASSHSTSGREQYF
TRBJ1-1 | - | TRBV28 | - | 15 | TGTGCCAGCAGTCTACGTGGAGGGTTGTTGACTGAAGCTTTCTTT | CASSLRGGLLTEAFF
TRBJ2-1 | TRBD1 | TRBV30 | - | 15 | TGTGCCTGGAGCAGGACAGGGAGCTCCTACAATGAGCAGTTCTTC | CAWSRTGSSYNEQFF
TRBJ2-3 | - | TRBV30 | - | 14 | TGTGCCTGGGTAGGGGGGGGCGTCACAGATACGCAGTATTTT | CAWVGGGVTDTQYF
TRBJ1-1 | TRBD1 | TRBV19 | - | 13 | TGTGCCAGTAGCGATGGGACAGGCACTGAAGCTTTCTTT | CASSDGTGTEAFF
TRBJ2-7 | TRBD1 | TRBV11-2 | - | 15 | TGTGCCAGCAGCCCCGGGACAGGGGGCTCCTACGAGCAGTACTTC | CASSPGTGGSYEQYF
TRBJ2-1 | TRBD2 | TRBV5-1 | few | 16 | TGCGCCAGCAGCTCGGAGACTAGCGGGGGGGCCCCTGAGCAGTTCTTC | CASSSETSGGAPEQFF
TRBJ2-3 | - | TRBV2 | - | 14 | TGTGCCAGCAGTGGAGCCCGGGGCACAGATACGCAGTATTTT | CASSGARGTDTQYF
TRBJ1-2 | TRBD1 | TRBV2 | - | 15 | TGTGCCAGCAGTGACTTGGGACAGGGGATGAATGGCTACACCTTC | CASSDLGQGMNGYTF
TRBJ2-1 | TRBD2 | TRBV11-2 | - | 19 | TGTGCCAGCAGTCCAGGACGGCTAGCGGGAGATAGGTCCTACAATGAGCAGTTCTTC | CASSPGRLAGDRSYNEQFF